The present entry profiles one TCR beta chain with its context. The sample comes from a study of T-cell reconstitution after alpha-beta-depleted transplantation in children. During its preparation, the TCRbeta library received unique molecular identifiers. TCRdb itself ran the PCR reads through MiXCR, one entry per CDR3 protein. This table holds 600,000 to 700,000 distinct CDR3 sequences, around a sixth found once. The source was PBMCs from the stem cell graft donor, collected from the stem cell graft. The origin of this receptor is a human donor who donated a stem cell graft to a child with acute myeloid leukemia.

This CDR3 reads CASSSNRDRGNQPQHF. The CDR3, as DNA: TGTGCCAGCAGTTCAAACCGGGACAGGGGAAATCAGCCCCAGCATTTT. This sequence joins TRBV6-2 or TRBV6-3 and TRBJ1-5; 10 positions match TRBD1. The germline CDR1 and CDR2 sequences are MNHEY and SVGEGT. CDR3 length: 16 residues. The ends lost 4 bases at V and 4 bases at J; junction bases unmatched: 7.